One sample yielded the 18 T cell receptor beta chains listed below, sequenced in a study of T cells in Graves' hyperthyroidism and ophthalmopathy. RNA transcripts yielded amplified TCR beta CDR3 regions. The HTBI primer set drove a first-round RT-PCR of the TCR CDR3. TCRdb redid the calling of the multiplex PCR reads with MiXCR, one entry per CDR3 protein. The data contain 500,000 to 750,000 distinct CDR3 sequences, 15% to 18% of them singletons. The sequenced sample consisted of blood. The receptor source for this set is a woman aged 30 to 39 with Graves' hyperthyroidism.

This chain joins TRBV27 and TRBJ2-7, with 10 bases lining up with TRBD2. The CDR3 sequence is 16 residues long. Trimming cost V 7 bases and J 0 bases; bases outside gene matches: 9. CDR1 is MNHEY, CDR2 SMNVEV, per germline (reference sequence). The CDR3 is CASTPRLAGLSYEQYF. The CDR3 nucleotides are TGTGCCAGCACCCCACGACTAGCGGGCCTCTCCTACGAGCAGTACTTC.

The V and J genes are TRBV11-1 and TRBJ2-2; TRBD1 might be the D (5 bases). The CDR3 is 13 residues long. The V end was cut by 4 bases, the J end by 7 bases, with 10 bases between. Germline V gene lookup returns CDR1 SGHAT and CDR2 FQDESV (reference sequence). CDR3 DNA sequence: TGTGCCAGCAGCTCGACAGAAAACGGGGAGCTGTTTTTT. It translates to CASSSTENGELFF.

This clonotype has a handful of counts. The CDR3 loop reads CSVVKWANYNEQFF. CDR3 nucleotides: TGCAGCGTTGTTAAGTGGGCTAACTACAATGAGCAGTTCTTC. V is TRBV29-1 and J is TRBJ2-1; D gene unclear. Per germline, CDR1 SQVTM and CDR2 ANQGSEA. The V and J ends lost 4 bases and 3 bases respectively, with 13 bases between them. The CDR3 is 14 amino acids.

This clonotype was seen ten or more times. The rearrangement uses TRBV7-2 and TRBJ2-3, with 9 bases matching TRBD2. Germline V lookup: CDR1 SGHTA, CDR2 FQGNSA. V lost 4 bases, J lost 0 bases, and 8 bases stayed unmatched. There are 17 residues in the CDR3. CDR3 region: CASSYPGTSRSTDTQYF. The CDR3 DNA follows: TGTGCCAGCAGCTACCCCGGGACTAGCAGGAGCACAGATACGCAGTATTTT.

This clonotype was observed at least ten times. The CDR3 here is CSASGPSGSRGYEQYF. The CDR3 nucleotides are TGCAGTGCTAGCGGTCCCTCCGGGAGTAGGGGCTACGAGCAGTACTTC. The chain joins TRBV20-1 to TRBJ2-7, with D possibly matching TRBD2 (6 bases). Deletions cut 3 bases from V and 3 bases from J, with 21 bases between. From germline, CDR1 is DFQATT and CDR2 SNEGSKA (reference sequence). The CDR3 spans 16 residues.

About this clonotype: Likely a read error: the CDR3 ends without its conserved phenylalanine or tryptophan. The DNA of the CDR3 is TGTGCCAGCAGTCTTCACAGGGAGGATCAGCCCCAGCATCTT. It specifies CASSLHREDQPQHL. This chain joins TRBV6-1 and TRBJ1-5, with D tentatively TRBD1 (6 bases). Germline V gene sequence: CDR1 MNHNS, CDR2 SASEGT. CDR3 length equals 14 residues. V was clipped by 5 bases and J by 5 bases, with 13 bases between them.

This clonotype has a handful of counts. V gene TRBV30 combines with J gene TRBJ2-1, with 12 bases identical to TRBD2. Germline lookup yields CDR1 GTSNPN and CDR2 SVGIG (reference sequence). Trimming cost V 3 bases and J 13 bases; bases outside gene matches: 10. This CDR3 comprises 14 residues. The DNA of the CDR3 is TGTGCCTGGAGAACCCTAGCGGGAGGGATAGATCAGTTCTTC. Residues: CAWRTLAGGIDQFF.

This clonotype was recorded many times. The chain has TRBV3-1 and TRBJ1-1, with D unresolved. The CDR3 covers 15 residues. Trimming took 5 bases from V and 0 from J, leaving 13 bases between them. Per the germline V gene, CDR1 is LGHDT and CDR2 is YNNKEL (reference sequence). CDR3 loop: CASSSRVGMNTEAFF. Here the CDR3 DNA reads TGTGCCAGCAGCTCCAGAGTGGGGATGAACACTGAAGCTTTCTTT. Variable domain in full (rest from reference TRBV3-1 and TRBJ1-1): DTAVSQTPKYLVTQMGNDKSIKCEQNLGHDTMYWYKQDSKKFLKIMFSYNNKELIINETVPNRFSPKSPDKAHLNLHINSLELGDSAVYFCASSSRVGMNTEAFFGQGTRLTVV.

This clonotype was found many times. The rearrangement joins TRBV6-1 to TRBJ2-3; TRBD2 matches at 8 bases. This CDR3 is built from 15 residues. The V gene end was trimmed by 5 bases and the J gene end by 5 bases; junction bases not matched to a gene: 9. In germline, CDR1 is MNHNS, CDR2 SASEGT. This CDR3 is CASSSGTRIKDTQYF. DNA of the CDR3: TGTGCCAGCAGTTCCGGGACTAGGATTAAAGATACGCAGTATTTT.

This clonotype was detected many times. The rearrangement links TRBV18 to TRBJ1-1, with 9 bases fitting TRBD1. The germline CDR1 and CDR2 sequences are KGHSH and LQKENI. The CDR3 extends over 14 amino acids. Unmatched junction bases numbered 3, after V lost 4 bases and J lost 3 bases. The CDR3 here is CASSRRDRDTEAFF. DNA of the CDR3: TGTGCCAGCTCACGTCGGGACAGGGACACTGAAGCTTTCTTT.

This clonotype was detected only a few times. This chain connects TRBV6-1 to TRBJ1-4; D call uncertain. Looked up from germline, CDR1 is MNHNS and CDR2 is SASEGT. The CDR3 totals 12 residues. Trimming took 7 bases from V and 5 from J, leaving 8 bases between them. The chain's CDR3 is CASNRGNEKLFF. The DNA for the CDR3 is TGTGCCAGCAACCGTGGGAATGAAAAACTGTTTTTT.

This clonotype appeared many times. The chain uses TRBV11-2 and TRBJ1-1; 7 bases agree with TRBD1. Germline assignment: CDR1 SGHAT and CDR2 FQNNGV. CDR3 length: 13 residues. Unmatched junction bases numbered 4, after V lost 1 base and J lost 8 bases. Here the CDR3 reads CASSLAGTAEAFF. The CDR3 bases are TGTGCCAGCAGCTTAGCAGGGACAGCCGAAGCTTTCTTT.

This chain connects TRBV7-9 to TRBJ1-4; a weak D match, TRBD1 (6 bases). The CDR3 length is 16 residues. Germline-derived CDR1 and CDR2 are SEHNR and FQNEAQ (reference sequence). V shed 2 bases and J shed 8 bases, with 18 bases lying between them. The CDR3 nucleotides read TGTGCCAGCAGCTTACTTGGGGGGCCCCCCGGCGAAAAACTGTTTTTT. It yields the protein CASSLLGGPPGEKLFF.

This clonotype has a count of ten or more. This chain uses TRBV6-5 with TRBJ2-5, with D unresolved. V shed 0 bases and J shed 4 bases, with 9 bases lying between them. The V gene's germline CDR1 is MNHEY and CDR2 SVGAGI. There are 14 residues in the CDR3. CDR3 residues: CASSYSSFGETQYF. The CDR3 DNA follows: TGTGCCAGCAGTTACTCGAGTTTTGGAGAGACCCAGTACTTC.

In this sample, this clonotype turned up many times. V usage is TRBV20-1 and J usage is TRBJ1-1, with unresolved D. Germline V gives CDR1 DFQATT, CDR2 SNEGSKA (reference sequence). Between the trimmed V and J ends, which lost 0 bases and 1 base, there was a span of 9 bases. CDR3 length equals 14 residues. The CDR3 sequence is CSARDARQNTEAFF. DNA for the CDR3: TGCAGTGCTAGAGATGCCAGGCAGAACACTGAAGCTTTCTTT.

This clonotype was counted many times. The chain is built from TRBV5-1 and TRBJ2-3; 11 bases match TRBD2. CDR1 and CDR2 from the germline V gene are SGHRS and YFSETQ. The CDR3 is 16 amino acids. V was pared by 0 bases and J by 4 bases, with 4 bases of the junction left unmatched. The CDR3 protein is CASSLALAGGSDTQYF. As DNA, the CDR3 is TGCGCCAGCAGCTTGGCCCTAGCGGGAGGCTCAGATACGCAGTATTTT.

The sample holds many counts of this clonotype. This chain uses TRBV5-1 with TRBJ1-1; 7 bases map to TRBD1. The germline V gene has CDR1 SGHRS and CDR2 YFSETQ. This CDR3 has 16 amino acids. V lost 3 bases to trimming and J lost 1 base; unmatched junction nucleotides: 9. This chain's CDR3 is CASSYPPGQPNTEAFF. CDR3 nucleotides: TGCGCCAGCAGCTATCCCCCGGGACAGCCGAACACTGAAGCTTTCTTT.

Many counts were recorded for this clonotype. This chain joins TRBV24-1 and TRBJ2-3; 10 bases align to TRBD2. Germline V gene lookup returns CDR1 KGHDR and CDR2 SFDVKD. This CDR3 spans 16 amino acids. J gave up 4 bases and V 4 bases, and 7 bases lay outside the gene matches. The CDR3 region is CATSDSIAGGSDTQYF. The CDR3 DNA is TGTGCCACCAGTGACAGCATAGCGGGAGGCTCAGATACGCAGTATTTT.